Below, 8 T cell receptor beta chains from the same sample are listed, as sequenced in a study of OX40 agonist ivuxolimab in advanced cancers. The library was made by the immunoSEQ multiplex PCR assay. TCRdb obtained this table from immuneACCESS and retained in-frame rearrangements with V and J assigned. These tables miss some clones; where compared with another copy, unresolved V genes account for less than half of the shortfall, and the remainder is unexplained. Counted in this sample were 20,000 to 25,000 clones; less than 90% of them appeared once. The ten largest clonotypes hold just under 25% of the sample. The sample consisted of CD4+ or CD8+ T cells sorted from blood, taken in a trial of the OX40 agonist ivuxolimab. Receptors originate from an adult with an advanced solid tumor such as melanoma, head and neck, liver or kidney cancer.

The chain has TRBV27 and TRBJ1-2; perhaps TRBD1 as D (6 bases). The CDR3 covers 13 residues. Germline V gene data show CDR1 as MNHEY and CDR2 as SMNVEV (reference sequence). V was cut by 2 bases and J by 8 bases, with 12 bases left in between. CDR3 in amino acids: CASSLETGYGYTF. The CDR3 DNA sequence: TGTGCCAGCAGTTTAGAGACAGGATACGGCTACACCTTC.

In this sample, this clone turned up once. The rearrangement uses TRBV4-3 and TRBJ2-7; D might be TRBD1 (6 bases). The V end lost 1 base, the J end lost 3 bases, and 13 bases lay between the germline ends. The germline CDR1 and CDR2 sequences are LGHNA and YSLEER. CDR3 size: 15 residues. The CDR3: CASSQALGRGYEQYF. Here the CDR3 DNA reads TGCGCCAGCAGCCAAGCTCTTGGCAGGGGCTACGAGCAGTACTTC.

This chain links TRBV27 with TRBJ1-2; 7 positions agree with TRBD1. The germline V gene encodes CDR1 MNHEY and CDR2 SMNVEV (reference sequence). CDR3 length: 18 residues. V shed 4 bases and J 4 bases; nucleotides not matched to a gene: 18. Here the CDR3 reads CASSSLTGDPFYSYGYTF. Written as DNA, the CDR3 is TGTGCCAGCAGTTCGCTTACAGGGGACCCCTTCTACAGCTATGGCTACACCTTC.

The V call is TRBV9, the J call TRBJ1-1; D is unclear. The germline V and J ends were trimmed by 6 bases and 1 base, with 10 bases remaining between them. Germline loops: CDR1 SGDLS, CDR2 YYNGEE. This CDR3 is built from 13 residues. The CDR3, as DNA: TGTGCCAGCACCTCACGGGGGAACACTGAAGCTTTCTTT. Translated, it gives CASTSRGNTEAFF.

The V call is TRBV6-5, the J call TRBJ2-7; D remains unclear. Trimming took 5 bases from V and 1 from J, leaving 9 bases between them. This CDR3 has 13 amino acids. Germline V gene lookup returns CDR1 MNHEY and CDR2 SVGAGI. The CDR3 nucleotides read TGTGCCAGCAGTGAAGCAGGTTCCTACGAGCAGTACTTC. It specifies CASSEAGSYEQYF.

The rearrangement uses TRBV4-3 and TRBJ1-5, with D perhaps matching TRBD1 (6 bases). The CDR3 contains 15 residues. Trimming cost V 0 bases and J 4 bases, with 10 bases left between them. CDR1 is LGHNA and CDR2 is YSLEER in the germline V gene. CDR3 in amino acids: CASSQDRGWNQPQHF. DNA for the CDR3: TGCGCCAGCAGCCAAGACAGGGGTTGGAATCAGCCCCAGCATTTT.

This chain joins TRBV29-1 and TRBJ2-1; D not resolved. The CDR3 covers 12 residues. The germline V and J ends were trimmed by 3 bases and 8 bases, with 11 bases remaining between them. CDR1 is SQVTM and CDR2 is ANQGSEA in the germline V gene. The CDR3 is CSVDHEWDEQFF. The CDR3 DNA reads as TGCAGCGTTGACCATGAGTGGGATGAGCAGTTCTTC.

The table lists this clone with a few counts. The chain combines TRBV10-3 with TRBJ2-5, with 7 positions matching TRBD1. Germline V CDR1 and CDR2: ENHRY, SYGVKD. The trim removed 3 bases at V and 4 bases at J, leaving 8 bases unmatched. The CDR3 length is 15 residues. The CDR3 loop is CAISDEGADRETQYF. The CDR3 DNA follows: TGTGCCATCAGTGATGAGGGGGCGGATCGAGAGACCCAGTACTTC.